One and the same sample provided the 10 T cell receptor beta chains below, sequenced in a study of T-cell memory formation after mild COVID-19. Each CDR3 protein gets one entry after TCRdb re-called the 5' RACE reads with MiXCR. The table shows under 200,000 distinct CDR3 sequences, with 10% to 15% occurring only once. Sequencing input: PBMCs or a T cell subset sorted from them (not recorded which). All receptors derive from a man aged 18 to 35 who had mild COVID-19 (a few samples of this study predate the infection). Cell type and time point are not known.

This clonotype was seen only a few times. The V gene is TRBV10-3, the J gene TRBJ2-3; 8 bases are shared with TRBD2. V dropped 2 bases and J dropped 1; count of bases not matched to a gene: 5. The CDR3 is 16 amino acids. Looked up from germline, CDR1 is ENHRY and CDR2 is SYGVKD. CDR3 residues: CAISEPGGRGTDTQYF. Written as DNA, the CDR3 is TGTGCCATCAGTGAGCCGGGGGGGCGCGGCACAGATACGCAGTATTTT.

This clonotype was found a few times. J is TRBJ2-7 and V is TRBV4-1; weak D call: TRBD2 (6 bases). Trimming left V 4 bases short and J 5 bases short, with 12 bases between. The germline CDR1 and CDR2 sequences are MGHRA and YSYEKL. This CDR3 has 13 residues. The CDR3 sequence is CASSLSPGDEQYF. CDR3 nucleotides: TGCGCCAGCAGCCTCAGTCCGGGGGACGAGCAGTACTTC.

This clonotype appeared a few times. The chain joins TRBV4-3 to TRBJ1-6, with D unclear. Germline loops: CDR1 LGHNA, CDR2 YSLEER. The CDR3 covers 14 residues. Trimming removed 0 bases from V and 8 bases from J, with 8 bases in between. The CDR3: CASSQDKRDSPLHF. Written as DNA, the CDR3 is TGCGCCAGCAGCCAAGATAAAAGAGATTCACCCCTCCACTTT.

This clonotype appeared a few times. The genes are TRBV12-3 or TRBV12-4 and TRBJ2-7, with 11 bases matching TRBD1. The ends lost 6 bases at V and 3 bases at J; junction bases unmatched: 4. The CDR3 contains 14 residues. The CDR3: CASRTGTGGYEQYF. Here the CDR3 DNA reads TGTGCCAGCAGGACCGGGACAGGGGGCTACGAGCAGTACTTC.

This chain connects TRBV4-3 to TRBJ1-3; D ambiguous. V lost 0 bases and J lost 0, with 9 bases in between. The length of the CDR3 is 16 residues. In germline, CDR1 is LGHNA, CDR2 YSLEER. The CDR3 protein is CASSQETPNSGNTIYF. CDR3 DNA sequence: TGCGCCAGCAGCCAAGAGACCCCAAACTCTGGAAACACCATATATTTT.

This clonotype was recorded a few times. The V gene is TRBV7-6, the J gene TRBJ1-1; 8 bases are shared with TRBD1. CDR3 size: 15 residues. The trim removed 5 bases at V and 1 base at J, leaving 6 bases unmatched. CDR1 and CDR2 (germline): SGHVS, FNYEAQ. The CDR3 region has the DNA TGTGCCAGCAGCACCGCAGGGGGCGGGAACACTGAAGCTTTCTTT. It codes for CASSTAGGGNTEAFF.

This clonotype was detected a few times. The genes are TRBV20-1 and TRBJ2-5; D ambiguous. V lost 3 bases to trimming and J lost 5 bases, with 13 bases between them. This CDR3 has 13 residues. Germline assignment: CDR1 DFQATT and CDR2 SNEGSKA (reference sequence). The CDR3 nucleotides are TGCAGTGCTAGTCCTGGGTTAGGGGAGACCCAGTACTTC. It specifies CSASPGLGETQYF.

The chain joins TRBV5-1 to TRBJ2-7; 8 positions agree with TRBD1. Germline CDR1 is SGHRS and CDR2 is YFSETQ. The CDR3 contains 13 residues. J lost 6 bases, V lost 3 bases, and 5 bases had no gene match. CDR3 loop: CASSSQGASEQYF. The CDR3 DNA is TGCGCCAGCAGCTCCCAGGGGGCGAGCGAGCAGTACTTC.

This clonotype has more than one count but fewer than ten. The genes are TRBV11-2 and TRBJ1-6; no firm D call. The CDR3 is made up of 14 amino acids. Trimming left V 2 bases short and J 14 bases short, with 16 bases between. Germline CDR1 SGHAT, CDR2 FQNNGV. The CDR3 nucleotides are TGTGCCAGCAGCTTACGGCAGGTCCAACATTCCCTCCACTTT. It encodes CASSLRQVQHSLHF.

Only a few counts were recorded for this clonotype. The chain employs TRBV28 and TRBJ1-4; D is perhaps TRBD1 (5 bases). This CDR3 comprises 14 residues. The V and J ends lost 6 bases and 10 bases respectively, with 18 bases between them. Germline V gene lookup returns CDR1 MDHEN and CDR2 SYDVKM. CDR3 loop: CASSDSLALGKLFF. In nucleotides, the CDR3 is TGTGCCAGCAGCGACAGCCTGGCACTCGGAAAACTGTTTTTT.